This T cell receptor beta chain was recovered during a study of vaccination effects on CD4 cells after COVID-19. As concerns this clone: Its antigen remains unidentified.

Overall study results and limits: Vaccine-induced clones in healthy vaccinees cross-reacted with common cold coronaviruses in only 1 of 255 cases.

CD4+ T cells were isolated after less than 12 days of culture. The participants, recipients of two vaccine doses, got either BNT162b2 or mRNA-1273. Negative nucleocapsid antibody tests before and after vaccination confirmed no previous SARS-CoV-2 infection. TCRdb's table, derived via immunoSEQ multiplex PCR, lists solely in-frame clones and lacks some. Counted here are roughly 40,000 clones, around 73% occurring once; the ten biggest clones make up roughly 8%. Germline-derived CDR1 and CDR2 are SGHNT and YYREEE (reference sequence). This CDR3 spans 12 amino acids. Trimming removed 4 bases at V and 10 bases at J, with 9 bases between.

The material was CD4+ T cells from PBMCs cultured without peptide, obtained after COVID-19 vaccination. J is TRBJ1-6 and V is TRBV5-4; D is unresolved. The TCR sequence derives from a human donor who received a COVID-19 vaccine. The CDR3 spells CASSETRSPLHF. As DNA, the CDR3 is TGTGCCAGCAGCGAGACACGGTCACCCCTCCACTTT.